Reported below is one T cell receptor (beta chain). Profiled with immunoSEQ multiplex PCR; TCRdb holds only in-frame clones, not every one. The sample yields 250,000 or so clones, more than 85% seen once. The data were obtained in a study of blood T cell repertoires in COVID-19. There are 17 residues in the CDR3. The chain is built from TRBV12-2 and TRBJ1-4; the table's D gene call, TRBD1, was not cross checked with the DNA. TRBV12-2 is listed as a pseudogene. The receptor was isolated from a man in his forties who had been exposed to COVID-19. Sequenced input: PBMCs or T cells enriched from blood (not recorded which). Written as DNA, the CDR3 is TGTGCAAGTCGTCGGGACAGGGATATCTTGTTCAATGAAAAACTGTTTTTT. Translating gives CASRRDRDILFNEKLFF.